This T cell receptor beta chain was identified during a study of radiotherapy plus CTLA-4 blockade in lung cancer. The wider study: Of all patients, approximately 17% responded objectively and about 30% showed disease control. Study-wide findings and caveats: Early shifts in blood T cell clones, with interferon-beta, reportedly predicted response best. Blood saw expansion of tumor-derived TCR clones after radiotherapy plus ipilimumab.

Focal radiation plus CTLA-4 blockade with ipilimumab was given to patients with chemo-refractory metastatic non-small-cell lung cancer. Comment on this clone: Its antigen is not known.

The CDR3 loop spans 14 amino acids. Germline CDR1 is SGHNT and CDR2 is YYREEE (reference sequence). V was clipped by 5 bases and J by 6 bases, with 17 bases between them. Method: immunoSEQ multiplex PCR; TCRdb's copy keeps in-frame clones and lacks some. The sample records approximately 100,000 clones, more than 75% being singletons. The chain carries TRBV5-4 and TRBJ1-1, with D unresolved. The sequences come from peripheral blood, collected from a patient treated with radiotherapy plus ipilimumab. The sequence derives from a human donor with non-small cell lung cancer that progressed on radiotherapy plus ipilimumab. Some clones in this sample may be carry-over from other donors' samples. The CDR3 nucleotides read TGTGCCAGCAGTCAGCAGACGGAACCCGCTGAAGCTTTCTTT. Protein sequence: CASSQQTEPAEAFF. Based on the CDR3 plus reference TRBV5-4 and TRBJ1-1, the full variable domain is ETGVTQSPTHLIKTRGQQVTLRCSSQSGHNTVSWYQQALGQGPQFIFQYYREEENGRGNFPPRFSGLQFPNYSSELNVNALELDDSALYLCASSQQTEPAEAFFGQGTRLTVV.